Following are 4 T cell receptor beta chains from one sample sequenced in a study of cytomegalovirus exposure and HLA in healthy donors listed by TCRdb under 2017. The library was built by means of the immunoSEQ multiplex PCR assay. A mixture of 60 forward primers for TCR Vbeta segments and 13 reverse primers for TCR Jbeta segments was used in the multiplex PCR. Drawn from immuneACCESS, this table holds only the in-frame rearrangements with V and J called that TCRdb kept. Clones are partly lost; checked studies trace under half to an unresolved V gene and leave the rest unexplained. The table for this sample records around 60,000 clones. Around 5.3% of the sample is held by the ten biggest clonotypes. Sequenced sample: PBMCs. The origin of the receptors is a man under 40 in good health and CMV-seropositive.

This chain connects TRBV5-1 to TRBJ1-1; TRBD1 agrees at 7 bases. This CDR3 is built from 14 residues. With V trimmed by 0 bases and J by 2 bases, 1 base remained unmatched. Germline V gene sequence: CDR1 SGHRS, CDR2 YFSETQ. Here the CDR3 DNA reads TGCGCCAGCAGCTTGGACAGGGGAAACACTGAAGCTTTCTTT. Its translation: CASSLDRGNTEAFF. The full variable domain, completed using reference TRBV5-1 and TRBJ1-1, is KAGVTQTPRYLIKTRGQQVTLSCSPISGHRSVSWYQQTPGQGLQFLFEYFSETQRNKGNFPGRFSGRQFSNSRSEMNVSTLELGDSALYLCASSLDRGNTEAFFGQGTRLTVV.

The chain uses TRBV7-9 and TRBJ2-3, with 10 bases aligning to TRBD2. V was clipped by 2 bases and J by 4 bases; unmatched bases: 3. From germline, CDR1 is SEHNR and CDR2 FQNEAQ (reference sequence). The CDR3 is 15 residues long. The CDR3 nucleotides are TGTGCCAGCAGCTTAACTAGCGGGATGCCAGATACGCAGTATTTT. It is translated as CASSLTSGMPDTQYF.

This rearrangement joins TRBV6-5 to TRBJ2-1, with TRBD1 as a possible D gene (6 bases). This CDR3 region has 11 residues. V dropped 7 bases and J dropped 10 bases, with 11 bases sitting between them. CDR1 and CDR2 from the germline V gene are MNHEY and SVGAGI. The CDR3 sequence is CASIAGTEQFF. In nucleotides, the CDR3 is TGTGCCAGCATCGCCGGGACAGAGCAGTTCTTC.

The chain recombines TRBV5-1 with TRBJ1-4; no clear D gene. Between the trimmed V and J ends, which lost 1 base and 6 bases, there was a span of 13 bases. CDR3 length equals 15 residues. Germline V gene sequence: CDR1 SGHRS, CDR2 YFSETQ. CDR3 in DNA: TGCGCCAGCAGCTTGAGTCAGGCAGGCGATGAAAAACTGTTTTTT. Translation: CASSLSQAGDEKLFF.